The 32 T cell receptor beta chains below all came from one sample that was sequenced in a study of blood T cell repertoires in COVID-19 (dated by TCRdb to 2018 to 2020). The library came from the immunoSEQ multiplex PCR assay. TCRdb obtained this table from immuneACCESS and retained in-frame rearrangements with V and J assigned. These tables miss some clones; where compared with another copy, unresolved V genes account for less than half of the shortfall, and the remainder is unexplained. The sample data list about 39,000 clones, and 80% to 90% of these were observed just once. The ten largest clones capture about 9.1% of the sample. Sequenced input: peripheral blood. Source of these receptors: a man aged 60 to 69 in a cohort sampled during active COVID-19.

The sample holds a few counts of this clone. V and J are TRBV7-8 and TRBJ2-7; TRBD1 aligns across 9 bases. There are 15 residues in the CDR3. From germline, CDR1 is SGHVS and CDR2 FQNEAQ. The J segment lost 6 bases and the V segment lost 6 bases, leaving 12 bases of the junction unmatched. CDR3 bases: TGTGCCAGCAGTCATTTAGGCGGGACAGGGTTCGAGCAGTACTTC. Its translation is CASSHLGGTGFEQYF.

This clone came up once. The CDR3 spells CASSLAQVALGYTF. CDR3 in DNA: TGTGCCAGCAGCTTGGCACAGGTGGCTCTTGGCTACACCTTC. V gene TRBV5-5 combines with J gene TRBJ1-2; tentative D call: TRBD1 (5 bases). Germline CDR1 reads SGHKS; CDR2 reads YYEKEE (reference sequence). The V end lost 0 bases, the J end lost 7 bases, and 13 bases lay between the germline ends. This CDR3 contains 14 residues.

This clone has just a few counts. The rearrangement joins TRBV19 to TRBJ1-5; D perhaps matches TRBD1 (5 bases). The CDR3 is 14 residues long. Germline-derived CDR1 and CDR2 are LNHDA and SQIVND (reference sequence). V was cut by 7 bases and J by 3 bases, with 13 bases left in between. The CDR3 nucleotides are TGTGCCAGTATGGGGGGACGGTTCAATCAGCCCCAGCATTTT. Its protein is CASMGGRFNQPQHF.

This CDR3 is CSAGTGETTGELFF. The CDR3 DNA reads TGCAGCGCCGGGACAGGGGAAACCACCGGGGAGCTGTTTTTT. This chain connects TRBV29-1 to TRBJ2-2; TRBD1 matches at 10 bases. This CDR3 has 14 amino acids. CDR1 is SQVTM and CDR2 is ANQGSEA in the germline V gene. V was clipped by 7 bases and J by 4 bases; unmatched bases: 6.

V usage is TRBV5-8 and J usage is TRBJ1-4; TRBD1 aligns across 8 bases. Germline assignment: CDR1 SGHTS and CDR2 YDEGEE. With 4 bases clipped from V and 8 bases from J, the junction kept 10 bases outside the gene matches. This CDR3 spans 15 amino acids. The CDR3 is CASSETGVWGEKLFF. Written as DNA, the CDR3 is TGTGCCAGCAGCGAGACAGGGGTCTGGGGGGAAAAACTGTTTTTT.

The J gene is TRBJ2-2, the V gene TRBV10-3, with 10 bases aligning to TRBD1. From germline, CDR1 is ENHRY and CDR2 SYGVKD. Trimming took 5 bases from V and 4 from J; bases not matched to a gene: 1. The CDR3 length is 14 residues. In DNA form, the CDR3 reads TGTGCCATCAGTCGGGACAGGGGCACCGGGGAGCTGTTTTTT. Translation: CAISRDRGTGELFF.

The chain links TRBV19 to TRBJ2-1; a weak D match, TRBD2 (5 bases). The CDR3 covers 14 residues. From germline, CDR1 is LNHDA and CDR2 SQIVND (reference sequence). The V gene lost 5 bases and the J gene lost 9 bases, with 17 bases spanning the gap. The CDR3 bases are TGTGCCAGTAGTTTGGCAGTTCGTCGGGGTGAGCAGTTCTTC. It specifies CASSLAVRRGEQFF. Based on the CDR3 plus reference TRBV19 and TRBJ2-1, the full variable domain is DGGITQSPKYLFRKEGQNVTLSCEQNLNHDAMYWYRQDPGQGLRLIYYSQIVNDFQKGDIAEGYSVSREKKESFPLTVTSAQKNPTAFYLCASSLAVRRGEQFFGPGTRLTVL.

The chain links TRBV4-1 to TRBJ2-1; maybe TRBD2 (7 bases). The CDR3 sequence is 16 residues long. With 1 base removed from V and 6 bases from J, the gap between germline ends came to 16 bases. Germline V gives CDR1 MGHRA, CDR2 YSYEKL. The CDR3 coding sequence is TGCGCCAGCAGCCAAGGAAGGGGGGGGTCCCGCAATGAGCAGTTCTTC. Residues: CASSQGRGGSRNEQFF.

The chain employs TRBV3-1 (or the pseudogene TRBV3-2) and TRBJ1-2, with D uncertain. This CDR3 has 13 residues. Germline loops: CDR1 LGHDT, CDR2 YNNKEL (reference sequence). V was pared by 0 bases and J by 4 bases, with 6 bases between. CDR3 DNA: TGTGCCAGCAGCCAAGAGGGAGGCTATGGCTACACCTTC. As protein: CASSQEGGYGYTF.

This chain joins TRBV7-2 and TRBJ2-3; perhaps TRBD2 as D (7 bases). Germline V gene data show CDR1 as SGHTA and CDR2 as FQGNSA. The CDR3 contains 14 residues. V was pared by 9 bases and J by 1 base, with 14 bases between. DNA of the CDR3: TGTGCCAGTGGGGGGGGCGGGCGCACAGATACGCAGTATTTT. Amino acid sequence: CASGGGGRTDTQYF. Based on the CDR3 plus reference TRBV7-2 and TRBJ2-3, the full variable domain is GAGVSQSPSNKVTEKGKDVELRCDPISGHTALYWYRQSLGQGLEFLIYFQGNSAPDKSGLPSDRFSAERTGGSVSTLTIQRTQQEDSAVYLCASGGGGRTDTQYFGPGTRLTVL.

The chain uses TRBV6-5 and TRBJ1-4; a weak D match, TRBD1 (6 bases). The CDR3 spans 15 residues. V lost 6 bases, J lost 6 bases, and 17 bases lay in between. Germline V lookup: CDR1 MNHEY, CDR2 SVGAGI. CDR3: CASSRTPKGDEKLFF. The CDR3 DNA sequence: TGTGCCAGCAGCCGAACACCTAAGGGGGATGAAAAACTGTTTTTT.

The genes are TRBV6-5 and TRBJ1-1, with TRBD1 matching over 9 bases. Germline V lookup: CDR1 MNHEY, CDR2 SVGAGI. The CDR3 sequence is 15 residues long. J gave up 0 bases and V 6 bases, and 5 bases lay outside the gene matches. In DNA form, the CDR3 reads TGTGCCAGCAGGGGGGGGACAGGGCTGAACACTGAAGCTTTCTTT. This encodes CASRGGTGLNTEAFF.

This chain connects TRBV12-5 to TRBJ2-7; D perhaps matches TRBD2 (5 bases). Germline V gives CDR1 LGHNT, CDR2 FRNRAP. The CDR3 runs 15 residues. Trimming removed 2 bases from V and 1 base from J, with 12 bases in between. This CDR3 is CASGLTTRTSYEQYF. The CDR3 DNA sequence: TGTGCTAGTGGTTTGACAACCAGGACTTCCTACGAGCAGTACTTC. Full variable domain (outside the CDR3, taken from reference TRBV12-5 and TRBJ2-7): DARVTQTPRHKVTEMGQEVTMRCQPILGHNTVFWYRQTMMQGLELLAYFRNRAPLDDSGMPKDRFSAEMPDATLATLKIQPSEPRDSAVYFCASGLTTRTSYEQYFGPGTRLTVT.

The CDR3 DNA reads TGTGCCAGCAGAGCGGGCGGAGGGTTTGCCGGGGAGCTGTTTTTT. Its protein is CASRAGGGFAGELFF. This rearrangement joins TRBV27 to TRBJ2-2; D is possibly TRBD2 (6 bases). From germline, CDR1 is MNHEY and CDR2 SMNVEV (reference sequence). The CDR3 covers 15 residues. Trimming left V 6 bases short and J 6 bases short, with 17 bases between.

CDR3 loop: CASSVRQGASSYTF. CDR3 sequence (DNA): TGTGCCAGCAGTGTTCGACAGGGGGCATCTAGCTACACCTTC. The chain recombines TRBV2 with TRBJ1-2, with 10 bases matching TRBD1. This CDR3 has 14 amino acids. The junction had 8 bases not matched to a gene; V was cut back by 4 bases and J by 9 bases. CDR1 SNHLY and CDR2 FYNNEI come from the germline V gene.

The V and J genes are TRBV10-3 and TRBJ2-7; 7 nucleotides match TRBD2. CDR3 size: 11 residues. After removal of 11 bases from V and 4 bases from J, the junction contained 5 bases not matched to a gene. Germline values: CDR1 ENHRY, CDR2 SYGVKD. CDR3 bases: TGTGCCGGATCGGGAGGTTACGAGCAGTACTTC. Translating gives CAGSGGYEQYF.

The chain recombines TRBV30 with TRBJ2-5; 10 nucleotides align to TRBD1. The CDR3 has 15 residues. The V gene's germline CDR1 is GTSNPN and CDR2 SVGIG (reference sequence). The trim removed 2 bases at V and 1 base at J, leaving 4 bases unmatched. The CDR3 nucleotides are TGTGCCTGGAGTCCGGGACAGGGGCCCCAAGAGACCCAGTACTTC. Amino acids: CAWSPGQGPQETQYF.

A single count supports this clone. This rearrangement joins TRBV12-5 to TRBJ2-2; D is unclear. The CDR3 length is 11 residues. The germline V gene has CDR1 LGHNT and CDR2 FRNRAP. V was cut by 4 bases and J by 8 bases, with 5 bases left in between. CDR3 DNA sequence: TGTGCTAGTGGTTCGGAGGGGGAGCTGTTTTTT. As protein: CASGSEGELFF.

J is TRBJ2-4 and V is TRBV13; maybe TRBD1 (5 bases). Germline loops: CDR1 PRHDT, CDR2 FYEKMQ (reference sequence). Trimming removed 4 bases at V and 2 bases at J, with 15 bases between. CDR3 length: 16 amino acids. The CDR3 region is CASSSKGAIPKNIQYF. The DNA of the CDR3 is TGTGCCAGCAGCTCAAAAGGGGCGATACCCAAAAACATTCAGTACTTC.

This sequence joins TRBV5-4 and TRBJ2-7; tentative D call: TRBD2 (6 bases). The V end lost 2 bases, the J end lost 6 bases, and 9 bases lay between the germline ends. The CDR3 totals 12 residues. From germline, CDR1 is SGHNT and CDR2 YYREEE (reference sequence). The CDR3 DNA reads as TGTGCCAGCAGCTTTTGGGGAGGCGAGCAGTACTTC. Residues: CASSFWGGEQYF.

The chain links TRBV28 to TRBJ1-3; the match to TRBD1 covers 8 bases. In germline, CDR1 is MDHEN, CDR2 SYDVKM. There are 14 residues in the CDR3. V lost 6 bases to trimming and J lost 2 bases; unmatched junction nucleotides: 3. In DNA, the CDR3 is TGTGCCAGCAGAGCGACAGGGGCTGGAAACACCATATATTTT. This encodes CASRATGAGNTIYF. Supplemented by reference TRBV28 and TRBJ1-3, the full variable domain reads DVKVTQSSRYLVKRTGEKVFLECVQDMDHENMFWYRQDPGLGLRLIYFSYDVKMKEKGDIPEGYSVSREKKERFSLILESASTNQTSMYLCASRATGAGNTIYFGEGSWLTVV.

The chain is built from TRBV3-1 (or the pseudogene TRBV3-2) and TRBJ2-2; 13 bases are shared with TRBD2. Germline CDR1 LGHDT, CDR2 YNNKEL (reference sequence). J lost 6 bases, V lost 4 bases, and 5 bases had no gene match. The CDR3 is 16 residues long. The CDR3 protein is CASSRNGLAGAGELFF. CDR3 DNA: TGTGCCAGCAGCCGGAACGGACTAGCGGGAGCCGGGGAGCTGTTTTTT.

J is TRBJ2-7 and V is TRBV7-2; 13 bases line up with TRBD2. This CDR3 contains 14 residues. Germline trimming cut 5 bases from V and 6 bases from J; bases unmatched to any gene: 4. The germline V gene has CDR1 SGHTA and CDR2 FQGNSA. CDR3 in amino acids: CASSQGTSGIEQYF. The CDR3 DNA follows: TGTGCCAGCAGCCAGGGGACTAGCGGGATCGAGCAGTACTTC.

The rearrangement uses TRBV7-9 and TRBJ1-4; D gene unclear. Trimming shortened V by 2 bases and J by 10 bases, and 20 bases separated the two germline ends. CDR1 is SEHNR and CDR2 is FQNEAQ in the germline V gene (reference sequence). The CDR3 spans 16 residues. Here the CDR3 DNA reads TGTGCCAGCAGCTTAACCTCCGGTTCGTCGCCTGGAAAACTGTTTTTT. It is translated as CASSLTSGSSPGKLFF.

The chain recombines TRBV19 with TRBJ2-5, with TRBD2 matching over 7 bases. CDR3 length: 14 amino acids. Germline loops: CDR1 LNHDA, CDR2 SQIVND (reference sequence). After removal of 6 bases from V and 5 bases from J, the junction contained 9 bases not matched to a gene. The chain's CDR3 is CASRDTSGVETQYF. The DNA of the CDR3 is TGTGCCAGTAGGGACACAAGCGGGGTCGAGACCCAGTACTTC.

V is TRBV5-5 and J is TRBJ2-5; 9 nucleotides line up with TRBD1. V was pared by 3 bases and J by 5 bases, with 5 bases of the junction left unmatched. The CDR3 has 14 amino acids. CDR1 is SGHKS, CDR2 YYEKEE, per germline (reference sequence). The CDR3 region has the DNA TGTGCCAGCAGCTGGGGACAGGGTTTGGAGACCCAGTACTTC. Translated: CASSWGQGLETQYF.

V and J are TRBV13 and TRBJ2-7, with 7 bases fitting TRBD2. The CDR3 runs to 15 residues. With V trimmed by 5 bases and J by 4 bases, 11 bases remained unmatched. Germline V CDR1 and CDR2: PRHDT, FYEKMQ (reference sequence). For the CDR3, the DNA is TGTGCCAGCAGCCCCTCTGGGCGGGAGAGTTACGAGCAGTACTTC. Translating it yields CASSPSGRESYEQYF.

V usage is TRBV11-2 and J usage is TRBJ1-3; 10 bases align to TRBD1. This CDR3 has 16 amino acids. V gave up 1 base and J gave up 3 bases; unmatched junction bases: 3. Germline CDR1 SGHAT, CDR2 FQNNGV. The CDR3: CASSLGTGGNGNTIYF. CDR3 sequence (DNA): TGTGCCAGCAGCTTAGGGACAGGGGGGAATGGAAACACCATATATTTT.

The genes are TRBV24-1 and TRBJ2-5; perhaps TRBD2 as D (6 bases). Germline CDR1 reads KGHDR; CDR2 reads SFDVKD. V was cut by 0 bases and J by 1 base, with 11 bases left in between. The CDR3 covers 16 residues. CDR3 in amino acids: CATSDLEFGGQETQYF. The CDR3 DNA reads TGTGCCACCAGTGATTTGGAGTTCGGGGGCCAAGAGACCCAGTACTTC.

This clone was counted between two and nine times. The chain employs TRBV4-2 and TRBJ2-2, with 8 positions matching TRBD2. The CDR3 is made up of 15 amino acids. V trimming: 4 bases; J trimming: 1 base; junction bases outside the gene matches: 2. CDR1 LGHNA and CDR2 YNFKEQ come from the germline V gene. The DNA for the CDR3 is TGTGCCAGCAGCCCGGCGGGAGGGAACACCGGGGAGCTGTTTTTT. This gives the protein CASSPAGGNTGELFF.

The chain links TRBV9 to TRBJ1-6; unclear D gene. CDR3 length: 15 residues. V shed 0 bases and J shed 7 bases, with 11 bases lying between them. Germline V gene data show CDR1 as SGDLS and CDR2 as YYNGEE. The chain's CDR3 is CASSVGAGKNSPLHF. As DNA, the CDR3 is TGTGCCAGCAGCGTAGGTGCGGGAAAAAATTCACCCCTCCACTTT.

CDR3 protein: CASSSGQVVMNTEAFF. The CDR3 bases are TGTGCCAGCAGCTCTGGACAGGTCGTCATGAACACTGAAGCTTTCTTT. The rearrangement links TRBV7-9 to TRBJ1-1, with 7 bases fitting TRBD1. This CDR3 region has 16 residues. Germline CDR1 and CDR2: SEHNR and FQNEAQ (reference sequence). Trimming at V came to 4 bases and at J to 0 bases, leaving 8 bases not matched to a gene.